This TCR beta chain was observed in a study of cytomegalovirus exposure and HLA in healthy donors. Turning to the study itself: Early released data had about 85 million unique TCRs, all coming from HLA-typed donors.

Concerning this clone: Its target is not known.

Both 60 Vbeta primers and 13 Jbeta primers went into the PCR. Repertoires were generated with immunoSEQ multiplex PCR, while TCRdb's copy carries only in-frame clones and drops some. There are 110,000 or so clones in the sample; about an eighth occur only once, and more than 15% lies in the top ten. V lost 5 bases and J lost 7; bases outside the gene matches: 7. CDR3 length: 13 amino acids. In germline, CDR1 is SQVTM, CDR2 ANQGSEA. Broader study findings: In a later analysis, productive TCRs from donors in an Asian-associated ancestry cluster reportedly carried fewer N-insertions than the cohort mean. Later analysis demonstrated an association between a missense DCLRE1C variant and TCR beta V- and J-gene trimming. Many donors shared some public TCRs, even though most TCR sequences were rare.

The clonotype originates from a man between 40 and 49 years old in good health and CMV-seropositive. This rearrangement joins TRBV29-1 to TRBJ1-4, with 7 bases identical to TRBD1. The sequencing sample was made of PBMCs. The CDR3 sequence: CSVCGQGGEKLFF. CDR3 coding DNA: TGCAGCGTTTGCGGGCAGGGGGGTGAAAAACTGTTTTTT.